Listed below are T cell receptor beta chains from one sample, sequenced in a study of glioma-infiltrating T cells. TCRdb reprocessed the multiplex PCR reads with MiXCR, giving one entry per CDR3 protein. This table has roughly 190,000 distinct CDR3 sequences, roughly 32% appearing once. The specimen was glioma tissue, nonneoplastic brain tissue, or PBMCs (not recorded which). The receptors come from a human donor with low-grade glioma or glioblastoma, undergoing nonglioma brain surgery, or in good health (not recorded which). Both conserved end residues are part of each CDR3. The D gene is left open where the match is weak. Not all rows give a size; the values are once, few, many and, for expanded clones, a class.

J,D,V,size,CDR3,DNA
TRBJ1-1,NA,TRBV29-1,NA,CSVARGVATEAFF,TGCAGCGTTGCCCGGGGGGTGGCCACTGAAGCTTTCTTT
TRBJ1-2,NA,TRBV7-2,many,CASSEDGSYGYTF,TGTGCCAGCAGCGAAGACGGGAGCTATGGCTACACCTTC
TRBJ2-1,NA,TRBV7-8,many,CASSSRQYNEQFF,TGTGCCAGCAGCTCCAGACAGTACAATGAGCAGTTCTTC
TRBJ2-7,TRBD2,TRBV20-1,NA,CSARVSGSIYEQYF,TGCAGTGCTAGAGTTAGCGGGAGTATCTACGAGCAGTACTTC
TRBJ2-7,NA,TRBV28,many,CASSGGGPPYEQYF,TGTGCCAGCAGTGGGGGGGGGCCACCCTACGAGCAGTACTTC
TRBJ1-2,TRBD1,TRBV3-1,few,CASSRNPRDRGYGYTF,TGTGCCAGCAGCCGAAATCCCCGGGACAGGGGGTATGGCTACACCTTC
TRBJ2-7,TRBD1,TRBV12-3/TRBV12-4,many,CASSLRQGARLEQYF,TGTGCCAGCAGTCTCCGACAGGGGGCAAGACTTGAGCAGTACTTC
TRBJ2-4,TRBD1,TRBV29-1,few,CSVALVGQGANIQYF,TGCAGCGTGGCCCTCGTCGGACAGGGAGCCAACATTCAGTACTTC
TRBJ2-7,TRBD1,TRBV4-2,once,CASRQGQGIYEQYF,TGTGCCAGCAGACAAGGACAGGGGATATACGAGCAGTACTTC
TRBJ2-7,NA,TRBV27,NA,CASSLGRTGPYEQYF,TGTGCCAGCAGTTTAGGGAGGACAGGACCCTACGAGCAGTACTTC
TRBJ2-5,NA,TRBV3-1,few,CASSQDLGGGGATQYF,TGTGCCAGCAGCCAAGATCTCGGAGGGGGCGGTGCGACCCAGTACTTC